These 16 T cell receptor beta chains share one sample of origin, sequenced in a study of T-cell memory formation after mild COVID-19. TCRdb re-called the 5' RACE reads through MiXCR, storing one row per CDR3 protein. Here the sample spans some 600,000 distinct CDR3 sequences, 15% to 20% being singletons. The specimen sequenced was PBMCs or a T cell subset sorted from them (not recorded which). The receptors were sampled from an adult woman who had mild COVID-19 (a few samples of this study predate the infection). Cell type and time point are not known.

This sequence joins TRBV20-1 and TRBJ2-5; D possibly matches TRBD1 or TRBD2 (6 bases each). The CDR3 is 12 amino acids. Trimming cost V 5 bases and J 5 bases, with 12 bases left between them. Germline CDR1 DFQATT, CDR2 SNEGSKA (reference sequence). The CDR3 spells CSASRRGETQYF. The CDR3 DNA reads TGCAGTGCTTCCCGGAGGGGGGAGACCCAGTACTTC.

CDR3 coding DNA: TGCAGTGCCCCCATCCGGGAGACCCAGTACTTC. Protein sequence: CSAPIRETQYF. V usage is TRBV20-1 and J usage is TRBJ2-5; D gene unclear. The CDR3 contains 11 residues. CDR1 DFQATT and CDR2 SNEGSKA come from the germline V gene (reference sequence). Between the trimmed V and J ends, which lost 6 bases and 5 bases, there was a span of 10 bases.

The chain employs TRBV15 and TRBJ2-5; 7 bases map to TRBD1. The length of the CDR3 is 15 residues. Germline CDR1 and CDR2: LNHNV and YYDKDF (reference sequence). V lost 1 base to trimming and J lost 5 bases; unmatched junction nucleotides: 7. The CDR3 DNA sequence: TGTGCCACCAGCAGAGTTAGACAGGGTGGGGAGACCCAGTACTTC. Protein: CATSRVRQGGETQYF.

This clonotype was seen more than once but under ten times. This chain uses TRBV6-6 with TRBJ1-3; no firm D call. Trimming took off 0 bases at V and 0 bases at J, with 6 bases between the two ends. Germline values: CDR1 MNHNY, CDR2 SVGAGI (reference sequence). This CDR3 has 15 amino acids. CDR3 in DNA: TGTGCCAGCAGTTACTCGATAAGCTCTGGAAACACCATATATTTT. Its protein is CASSYSISSGNTIYF.

The gene calls are TRBV12-3 or TRBV12-4 and TRBJ2-7, with D perhaps TRBD1 or TRBD2 (5 bases each). The length of the CDR3 is 13 residues. V was clipped by 6 bases and J by 7 bases, with 16 bases between them. CDR3 sequence: CASSRGAHLEQYF. CDR3 coding DNA: TGTGCCAGCAGCCGAGGGGCCCACTTAGAGCAGTACTTC.

This clonotype occurred a few times. The genes are TRBV29-1 and TRBJ2-1, with TRBD1 identical over 10 bases. Germline V lookup: CDR1 SQVTM, CDR2 ANQGSEA. The CDR3 loop spans 15 amino acids. J was trimmed by 8 bases and V by 3 bases; bases with no gene match: 10. CDR3 sequence reads: CSVDGPKGTGDEQFF. The CDR3 DNA sequence: TGCAGCGTTGACGGACCCAAGGGGACAGGGGATGAGCAGTTCTTC.

This clonotype was counted a few times. The rearrangement uses TRBV11-2 and TRBJ2-2; 8 positions match TRBD1. Germline assignment: CDR1 SGHAT and CDR2 FQNNGV. CDR3 size: 12 residues. J was trimmed by 10 bases and V by 3 bases; bases with no gene match: 1. The CDR3 sequence is CASSFRGQELFF. In nucleotides, the CDR3 is TGTGCCAGCAGCTTCAGGGGGCAGGAGCTGTTTTTT.

V gene TRBV20-1 combines with J gene TRBJ2-3; weak D call: TRBD2 (6 bases). The CDR3 spans 14 residues. From germline, CDR1 is DFQATT and CDR2 SNEGSKA (reference sequence). V was trimmed by 7 bases and J by 0 bases, leaving 14 bases between them. The DNA for the CDR3 is TGCAGTGAGAGGCGGGGAGACAGCACAGATACGCAGTATTTT. Residues: CSERRGDSTDTQYF.

The V call is TRBV15, the J call TRBJ2-6; D is unclear. Deletions cut 1 base from V and 4 bases from J, with 11 bases between. This CDR3 is 16 amino acids long. Germline CDR1 and CDR2: LNHNV and YYDKDF (reference sequence). DNA for the CDR3: TGTGCCACCAGCAGAGCTTCGGGTCCCGGGGCCAACGTCCTGACTTTC. This sequence encodes CATSRASGPGANVLTF. Looking up the rest from reference TRBV15 and TRBJ2-6 gives the full variable domain: DAMVIQNPRYQVTQFGKPVTLSCSQTLNHNVMYWYQQKSSQAPKLLFHYYDKDFNNEADTPDNFQSRRPNTSFCFLDIRSPGLGDTAMYLCATSRASGPGANVLTFGAGSRLTVL.

This clonotype has more than one count but fewer than ten. The chain is built from TRBV18 and TRBJ2-7; D gene ambiguous. The CDR3 length is 11 residues. Trimming left V 6 bases short and J 4 bases short, with 7 bases between. Germline assignment: CDR1 KGHSH and CDR2 LQKENI. The CDR3 bases are TGTGCCAGCTCTCCAGAGTACGAGCAGTACTTC. The encoded protein is CASSPEYEQYF.

The chain uses TRBV20-1 and TRBJ2-7; 10 nucleotides match TRBD2. The V gene end was trimmed by 5 bases and the J gene end by 3 bases; junction bases not matched to a gene: 4. The V gene's germline CDR1 is DFQATT and CDR2 SNEGSKA (reference sequence). The CDR3 consists of 13 residues. The CDR3 region is CSAPGLADYEQYF. CDR3 nucleotides: TGCAGTGCTCCCGGACTAGCGGACTACGAGCAGTACTTC.

This clonotype was counted between two and nine times. V gene TRBV5-1 combines with J gene TRBJ1-4; tentative D call: TRBD1 (6 bases). V was shortened by 6 bases and J by 8 bases, with 23 bases between the two germline ends. CDR3 length: 16 amino acids. Germline CDR1 is SGHRS and CDR2 is YFSETQ. The chain's CDR3 is CASTRGGLRIQEKLFF. In DNA form, the CDR3 reads TGCGCCAGCACCAGAGGGGGGTTAAGGATCCAAGAAAAACTGTTTTTT.

The chain uses TRBV6-5 and TRBJ1-5, with unresolved D. Trimming took off 5 bases at V and 3 bases at J, with 14 bases between the two ends. Germline V gene data show CDR1 as MNHEY and CDR2 as SVGAGI. The CDR3 length is 15 residues. The CDR3 loop is CASSAEGQDNQPQHF. In DNA form, the CDR3 reads TGTGCCAGCAGTGCCGAGGGTCAGGACAATCAGCCCCAGCATTTT.

V is TRBV24-1 and J is TRBJ2-4; unclear D gene. The ends were cut back, 3 bases at V and 0 bases at J, with 14 bases in the middle. The CDR3 runs 17 residues. The germline V gene has CDR1 KGHDR and CDR2 SFDVKD. CDR3 sequence (DNA): TGTGCCACCAGTGATCCCAAGGACCAGTTAGCCAAAAACATTCAGTACTTC. This codes for CATSDPKDQLAKNIQYF.

This clonotype has a handful of counts. V gene TRBV9 combines with J gene TRBJ2-2; 9 nucleotides agree with TRBD1. This CDR3 is built from 17 residues. Germline lookup yields CDR1 SGDLS and CDR2 YYNGEE. Trimming cost V 4 bases and J 7 bases; bases outside gene matches: 14. CDR3 in DNA: TGTGCCAGCAGCACGAAACAGGGGGCCCCTGAGGGCGGGGAGCTGTTTTTT. It codes for CASSTKQGAPEGGELFF. The full variable domain, completed using reference TRBV9 and TRBJ2-2, is DSGVTQTPKHLITATGQRVTLRCSPRSGDLSVYWYQQSLDQGLQFLIQYYNGEERAKGNILERFSAQQFPDLHSELNLSSLELGDSALYFCASSTKQGAPEGGELFFGEGSRLTVL.

The sample holds a few counts of this clonotype. The chain joins TRBV12-5 to TRBJ2-3, with D perhaps TRBD2 (5 bases). Germline V gene sequence: CDR1 LGHNT, CDR2 FRNRAP. With 0 bases removed from V and 4 bases from J, the gap between germline ends came to 14 bases. The CDR3 covers 16 residues. As DNA, the CDR3 is TGTGCTAGTGGTTTGGTACTAGTTGGATATGCAGATACGCAGTATTTT. This encodes CASGLVLVGYADTQYF.